This T cell receptor (beta chain) is drawn from a study of T-cell reconstitution after alpha-beta-depleted transplantation in children. For TCRbeta, the library was prepared with unique molecular identifiers. One entry per CDR3 protein results from TCRdb running MiXCR on the PCR reads. Of 250,000 to 350,000 distinct CDR3 sequences listed, about 10% are singletons. Germline V gene data show CDR1 as DFQATT and CDR2 as SNEGSKA (reference sequence). This CDR3 spans 17 amino acids. V gave up 0 bases and J gave up 7 bases, with 22 bases separating them. This clonotype was found a few times. The sequencing here drew on PBMCs from the stem cell graft donor, taken from the stem cell graft. The J gene is TRBJ2-1, the V gene TRBV20-1; a possible D gene is TRBD1 (6 bases). The receptor was isolated from a human donor who donated a stem cell graft to a child with SCID. The CDR3 region has the DNA TGCAGTGCTAGAGACTCCGCTTTGGGACACCGAGGAAATGAGCAGTTCTTC. It codes for CSARDSALGHRGNEQFF.